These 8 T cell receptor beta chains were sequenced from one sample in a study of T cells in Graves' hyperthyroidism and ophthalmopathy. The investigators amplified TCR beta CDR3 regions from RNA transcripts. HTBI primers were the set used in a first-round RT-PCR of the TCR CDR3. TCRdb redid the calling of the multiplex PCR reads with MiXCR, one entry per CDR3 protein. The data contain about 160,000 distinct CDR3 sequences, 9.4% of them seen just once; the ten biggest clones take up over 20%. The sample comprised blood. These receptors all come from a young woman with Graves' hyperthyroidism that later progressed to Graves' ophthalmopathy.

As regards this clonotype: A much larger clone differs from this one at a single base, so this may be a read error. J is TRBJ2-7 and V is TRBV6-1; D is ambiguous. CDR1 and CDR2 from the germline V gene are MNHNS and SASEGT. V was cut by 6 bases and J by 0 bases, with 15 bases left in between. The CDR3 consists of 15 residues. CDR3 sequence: CASRYDPYLSYEQYF. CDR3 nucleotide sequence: TGTGCCAGCAGGTACGACCCCTACCTCTCCTACGAGCAGTACTTC.

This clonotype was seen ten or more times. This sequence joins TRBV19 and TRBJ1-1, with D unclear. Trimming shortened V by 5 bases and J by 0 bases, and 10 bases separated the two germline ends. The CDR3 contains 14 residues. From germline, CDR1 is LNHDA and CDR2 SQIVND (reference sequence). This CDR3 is CASSGPGMNTEAFF. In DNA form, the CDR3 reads TGTGCCAGTAGTGGTCCGGGGATGAACACTGAAGCTTTCTTT.

This CDR3 is CASSLGEGDTIYF. CDR3 nucleotides: TGTGCCAGCAGTTTAGGCGAGGGAGACACCATATATTTT. The chain carries TRBV12-3 or TRBV12-4 and TRBJ1-3; D gene unclear. This CDR3 has 13 residues. V shed 1 base and J shed 8 bases, with 9 bases lying between them.

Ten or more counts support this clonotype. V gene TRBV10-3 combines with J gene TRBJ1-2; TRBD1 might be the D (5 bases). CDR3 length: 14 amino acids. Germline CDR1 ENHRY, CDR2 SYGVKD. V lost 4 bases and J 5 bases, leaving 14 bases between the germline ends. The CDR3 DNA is TGTGCCATCAGTGTAGACAGTCGGGAATATGGCTACACCTTC. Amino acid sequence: CAISVDSREYGYTF.

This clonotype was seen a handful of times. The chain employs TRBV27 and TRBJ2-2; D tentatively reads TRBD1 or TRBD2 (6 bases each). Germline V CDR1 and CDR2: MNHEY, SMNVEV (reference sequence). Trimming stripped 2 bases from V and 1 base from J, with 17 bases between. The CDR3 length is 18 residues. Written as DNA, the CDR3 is TGTGCCAGCAGTTTAGGGCCGGGGGCAGGGATGAACACCGGGGAGCTGTTTTTT. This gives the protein CASSLGPGAGMNTGELFF.

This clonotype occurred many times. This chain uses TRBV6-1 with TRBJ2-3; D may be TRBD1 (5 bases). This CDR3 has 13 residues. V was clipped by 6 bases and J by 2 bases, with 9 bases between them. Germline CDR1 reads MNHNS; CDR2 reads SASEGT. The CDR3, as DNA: TGTGCCAGCAGGACAGAACTCACAGATACGCAGTATTTT. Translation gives CASRTELTDTQYF.

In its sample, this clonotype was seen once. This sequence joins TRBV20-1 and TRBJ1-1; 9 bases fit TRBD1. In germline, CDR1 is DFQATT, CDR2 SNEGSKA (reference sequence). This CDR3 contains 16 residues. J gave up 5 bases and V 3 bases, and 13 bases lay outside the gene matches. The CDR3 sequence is CSASTSTGGMMTEAFF. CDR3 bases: TGCAGTGCTAGTACGAGTACAGGGGGCATGATGACTGAAGCTTTCTTT.

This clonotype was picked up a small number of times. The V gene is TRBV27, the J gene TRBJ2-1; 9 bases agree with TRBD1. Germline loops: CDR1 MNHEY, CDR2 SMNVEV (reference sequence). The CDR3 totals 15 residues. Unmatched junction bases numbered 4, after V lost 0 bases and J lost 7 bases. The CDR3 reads CASSLSGTGFNEQFF. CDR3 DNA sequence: TGTGCCAGCAGTTTATCAGGGACAGGGTTTAATGAGCAGTTCTTC.